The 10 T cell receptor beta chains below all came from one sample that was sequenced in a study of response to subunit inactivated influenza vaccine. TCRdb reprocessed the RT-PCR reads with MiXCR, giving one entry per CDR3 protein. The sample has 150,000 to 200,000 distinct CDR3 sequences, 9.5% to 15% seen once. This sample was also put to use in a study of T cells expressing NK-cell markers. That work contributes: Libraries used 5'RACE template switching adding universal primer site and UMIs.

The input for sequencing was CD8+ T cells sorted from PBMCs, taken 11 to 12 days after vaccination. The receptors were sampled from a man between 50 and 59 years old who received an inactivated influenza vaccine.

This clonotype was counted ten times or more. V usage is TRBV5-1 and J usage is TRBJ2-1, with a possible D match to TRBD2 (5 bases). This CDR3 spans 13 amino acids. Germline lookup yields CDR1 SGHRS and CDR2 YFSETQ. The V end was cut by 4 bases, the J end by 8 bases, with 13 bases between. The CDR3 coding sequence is TGCGCCAGCAGCGGCGGGTTGTCCTATGAGCAGTTCTTC. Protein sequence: CASSGGLSYEQFF.

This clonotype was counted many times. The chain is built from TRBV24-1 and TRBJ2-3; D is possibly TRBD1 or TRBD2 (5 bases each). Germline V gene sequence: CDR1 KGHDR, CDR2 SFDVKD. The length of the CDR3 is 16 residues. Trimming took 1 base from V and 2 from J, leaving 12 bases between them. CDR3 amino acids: CATSDLDGADTDTQYF. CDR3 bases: TGTGCCACCAGTGATTTAGACGGGGCCGACACAGATACGCAGTATTTT.

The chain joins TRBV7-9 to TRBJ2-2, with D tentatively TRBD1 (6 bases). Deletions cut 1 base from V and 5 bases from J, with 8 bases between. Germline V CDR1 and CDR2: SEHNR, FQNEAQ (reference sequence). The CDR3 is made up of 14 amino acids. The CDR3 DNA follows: TGTGCCAGCAGCTTAGGCGGACAGACCGGGGAGCTGTTTTTT. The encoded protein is CASSLGGQTGELFF. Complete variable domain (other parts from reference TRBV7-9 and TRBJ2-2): DTGVSQNPRHKITKRGQNVTFRCDPISEHNRLYWYRQTLGQGPEFLTYFQNEAQLEKSRLLSDRFSAERPKGSFSTLEIQRTEQGDSAMYLCASSLGGQTGELFFGEGSRLTVL.

This CDR3 is CSARSRTRGYEQYF. In DNA form, the CDR3 reads TGCAGTGCTAGGTCAAGGACCCGGGGCTACGAGCAGTACTTC. V gene TRBV20-1 combines with J gene TRBJ2-7; weak D call: TRBD2 (5 bases). Germline values: CDR1 DFQATT, CDR2 SNEGSKA (reference sequence). The CDR3 spans 14 residues. V was cut by 3 bases and J by 3 bases, with 15 bases left in between.

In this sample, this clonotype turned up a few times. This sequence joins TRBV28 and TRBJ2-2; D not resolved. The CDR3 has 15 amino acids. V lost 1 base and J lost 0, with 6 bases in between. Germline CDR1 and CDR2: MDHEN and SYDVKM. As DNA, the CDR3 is TGTGCCAGCAGTTTATACAGCCCGAACACCGGGGAGCTGTTTTTT. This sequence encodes CASSLYSPNTGELFF.

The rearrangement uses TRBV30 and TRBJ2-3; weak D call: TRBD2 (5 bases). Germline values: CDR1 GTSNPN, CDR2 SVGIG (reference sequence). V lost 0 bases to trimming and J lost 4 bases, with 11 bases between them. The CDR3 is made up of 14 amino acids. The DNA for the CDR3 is TGTGCCTGGAGTGTAGCGCTGGGAGCAGATACGCAGTATTTT. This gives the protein CAWSVALGADTQYF.

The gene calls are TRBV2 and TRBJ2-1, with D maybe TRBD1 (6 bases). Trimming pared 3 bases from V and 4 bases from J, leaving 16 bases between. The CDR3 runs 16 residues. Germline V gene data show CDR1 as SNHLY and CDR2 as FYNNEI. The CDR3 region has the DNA TGTGCCAGCAGTGATCACAGGGCCACTATTTACAATGAGCAGTTCTTC. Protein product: CASSDHRATIYNEQFF.

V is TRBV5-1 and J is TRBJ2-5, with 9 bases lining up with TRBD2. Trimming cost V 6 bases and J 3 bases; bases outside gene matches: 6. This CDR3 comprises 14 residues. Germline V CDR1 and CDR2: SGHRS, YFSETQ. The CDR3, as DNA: TGCGCCAGCAATGGCGGGAGGGCCGAAGAGACCCAGTACTTC. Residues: CASNGGRAEETQYF.

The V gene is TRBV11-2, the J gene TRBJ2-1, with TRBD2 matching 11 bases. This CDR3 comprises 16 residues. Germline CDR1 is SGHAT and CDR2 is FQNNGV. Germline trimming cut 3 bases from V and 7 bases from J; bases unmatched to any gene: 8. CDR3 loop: CASSLTLAGGRNEQFF. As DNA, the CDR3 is TGTGCCAGCAGCTTGACCTTAGCGGGGGGGAGAAATGAGCAGTTCTTC.

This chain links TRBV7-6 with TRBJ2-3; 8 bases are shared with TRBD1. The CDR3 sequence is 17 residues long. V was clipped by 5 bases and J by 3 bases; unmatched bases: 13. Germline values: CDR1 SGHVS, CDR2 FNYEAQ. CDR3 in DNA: TGTGCCAGCAGCCTAAGGGAACCGGGACAGGTGACAGATACGCAGTATTTT. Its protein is CASSLREPGQVTDTQYF.